This is a list of T cell receptor beta chains from one sample in a study of T-cell reconstitution after alpha-beta-depleted transplantation in children. Using its own MiXCR run on the PCR reads, TCRdb lists one record per CDR3 protein. The sample shows approximately 490,000 distinct CDR3 sequences, 10% of them seen only once. The sample here was PBMCs, taken before TCRalphabeta/CD19-depleted stem cell transplant. These receptors originate from a child aged 2-15 years with inherited bone marrow failure, due to receive a stem cell transplant. CDR3s leave out the opening cysteine and the closing phenylalanine or tryptophan. The D gene is left open where the match is weak. Some rows have no size entry. The others give once, few or many, or a class for an expanded clone.

>TRBJ1-1|TRBV20-1|TRBD1|many
STGTGSNTEAF
>TRBJ2-1|TRBV20-1|.|many
SARLDEYNEQF
>TRBJ2-7|TRBV29-1|TRBD2|many
SVGSLAGAYEQY
>TRBJ1-5|TRBV30|.|many
AWSVWGDEQPQH
>TRBJ2-2|TRBV5-1|TRBD2|many
ASSPEGLAGEGTGELF
>TRBJ2-1|TRBV7-8|.|.
ASSSWTESYNEQF
>TRBJ2-3|TRBV24-1|.|many
ATSAPEDADTQY
>TRBJ2-5|TRBV20-1|.|many
SASDGGQETQY
>TRBJ2-1|TRBV29-1|.|many
SVTGDNEQF
>TRBJ2-7|TRBV27|TRBD1|many
ASSLSDRGVYEQY
>TRBJ1-5|TRBV27|.|many
ASSFRGDQPQH
>TRBJ2-3|TRBV5-6|TRBD2|.
ASSRTFLLAPRTDTQY
>TRBJ2-3|TRBV20-1|.|many
SSSRLALLGDTQY
>TRBJ2-3|TRBV5-1|TRBD2|many
ASSLAGLWDYTPDTQY
>TRBJ2-1|TRBV29-1|.|many
SVPTPDGYFVEQF
>TRBJ1-5|TRBV28|.|many
ASSLAGTYQPQH
>TRBJ1-5|TRBV27|TRBD1|many
ASSSTGGNQPQH
>TRBJ2-1|TRBV27|.|many
ASSLSMGVRYNEQF
>TRBJ2-1|TRBV9|TRBD2|few
ASSVEGTSGLPYNEQF
>TRBJ2-7|TRBV5-1|.|many
ASSLVRVGEQY
>TRBJ2-7|TRBV7-6|.|.
ASSSGVGGEQY
>TRBJ2-7|TRBV9|TRBD2|many
ASSPEGLAGDEQY
>TRBJ2-2|TRBV5-1|TRBD2|many
ASSLRLAPGELF
>TRBJ2-1|TRBV7-8|TRBD2|many
ASSPQGLLYNEQF
>TRBJ2-5|TRBV2|.|.
ASTDGGGSWLETQY
>TRBJ2-1|TRBV28|.|.
ASSSLRQDRRVLSYNEQF
>TRBJ2-1|TRBV12-3/TRBV12-4|.|many
ASSLGGAEF
>TRBJ2-7|TRBV7-2|.|many
ASSLAGKSSYEQY
>TRBJ1-1|TRBV15|.|many
ATSRVPDTEAF